This entry describes one TCR beta chain. This entry comes from a study of blood T cell repertoires in COVID-19. Study in general: The samples span acute and convalescent COVID-19 from the United States, Italy and Spain.

Original processing methods: From reference gene primer amplification, estimates of nucleated cell counts were derived. Produced via immunoSEQ multiplex PCR; TCRdb's table is partial and in-frame only. That table gives V, J and clone size, and the DNA gave D and trimming. The sample lists some 250,000 clones; 88% were seen once. The ends were cut back, 5 bases at V and 5 bases at J, with 12 bases in the middle. CDR1 MNHEY and CDR2 SMNVEV come from the germline V gene (reference sequence). The CDR3 has 13 residues. This clonotype was sampled from a middle-aged woman who had recovered from COVID-19. Sequencing used peripheral blood. V is TRBV27 and J is TRBJ1-1; the D is unclear. CDR3 sequence: CASSLAGSTEAFF. In DNA form, the CDR3 reads TGTGCCAGCAGTCTAGCCGGGAGTACTGAAGCTTTCTTT.